One and the same sample provided the 29 T cell receptor beta chains below, sequenced in a study of blood T cell repertoires in COVID-19. The protocol was immunoSEQ multiplex PCR, while the TCRdb copy is restricted to in-frame clones and leaves out a portion. The sample comprises fewer than 250,000 clones, around nine tenths of which are singletons, and roughly 0.79% rests with the top ten. Sequencing was performed on peripheral blood. The source is a young man with COVID-19, enrolled during active disease.

V usage is TRBV4-2 and J usage is TRBJ2-1; 10 bases are a match to TRBD2. V shed 0 bases, J shed 11 bases, and the junction held 13 bases outside the gene matches. The CDR3 contains 17 residues. Germline loops: CDR1 LGHNA, CDR2 YNFKEQ. The CDR3 loop is CASSQEGVGLAGDQQFF. In nucleotides, the CDR3 is TGTGCCAGCAGCCAAGAGGGAGTAGGGCTAGCGGGGGATCAGCAGTTCTTC.

The chain combines TRBV29-1 with TRBJ2-5; TRBD1 might be the D (6 bases). The CDR3 runs to 13 residues. Germline CDR1 reads SQVTM; CDR2 reads ANQGSEA. Trimming left V 4 bases short and J 3 bases short, with 12 bases between. CDR3 protein: CSVAWTEKETQYF. CDR3 sequence (DNA): TGCAGCGTTGCGTGGACAGAGAAAGAGACCCAGTACTTC.

V usage is TRBV19 and J usage is TRBJ2-5; TRBD2 matches at 11 bases. The V gene's germline CDR1 is LNHDA and CDR2 SQIVND (reference sequence). CDR3 length: 17 residues. Trimming at V came to 6 bases and at J to 5 bases, leaving 14 bases not matched to a gene. CDR3 residues: CASSTLTSGVKRETQYF. For the CDR3, the DNA is TGTGCCAGTAGCACATTGACTAGCGGGGTCAAGAGGGAGACCCAGTACTTC. The variable domain in full, with the rest retrieved from reference TRBV19 and TRBJ2-5, is DGGITQSPKYLFRKEGQNVTLSCEQNLNHDAMYWYRQDPGQGLRLIYYSQIVNDFQKGDIAEGYSVSREKKESFPLTVTSAQKNPTAFYLCASSTLTSGVKRETQYFGPGTRLLVL.

V gene TRBV10-3 combines with J gene TRBJ2-7, with TRBD2 matching over 9 bases. The CDR3 has 14 amino acids. J lost 2 bases, V lost 11 bases, and 10 bases had no gene match. Per the germline V gene, CDR1 is ENHRY and CDR2 is SYGVKD. CDR3 coding DNA: TGTGCCGTCGCCACTAGCGGGCGCCCCTACGAGCAGTACTTC. The encoded protein is CAVATSGRPYEQYF.

The genes are TRBV4-2 and TRBJ1-3; D unclear. The CDR3 runs to 17 residues. The germline CDR1 and CDR2 sequences are LGHNA and YNFKEQ. Trimming stripped 0 bases from V and 0 bases from J, with 12 bases between. CDR3: CASSQDGGGPSGNTIYF. CDR3 nucleotides: TGTGCCAGCAGCCAAGATGGTGGAGGCCCCTCTGGAAACACCATATATTTT.

The chain recombines TRBV19 with TRBJ1-6, with 7 bases matching TRBD1. J was trimmed by 10 bases and V by 5 bases; bases with no gene match: 5. Germline V gene lookup returns CDR1 LNHDA and CDR2 SQIVND (reference sequence). The CDR3 sequence is 13 residues long. As DNA, the CDR3 is TGTGCCAGTAGTGGTCAGGGGGAGTCACCCCTCCACTTT. Protein: CASSGQGESPLHF.

Regarding this clone: This CDR3 is also generated by other DNA sequences in the sample. The chain couples TRBV4-1 to TRBJ1-1, with D possibly being TRBD1 (5 bases). This CDR3 is built from 14 residues. Germline V gene data show CDR1 as MGHRA and CDR2 as YSYEKL. Between the trimmed V and J ends, which lost 4 bases and 1 base, there was a span of 10 bases. The CDR3 coding sequence is TGCGCCAGCAGCCCAGATCAGGGGAACACTGAAGCTTTCTTT. Translation gives CASSPDQGNTEAFF.

This clone turned up a few times. This rearrangement joins TRBV3-1 (or the pseudogene TRBV3-2) to TRBJ1-1; 12 bases are a match to TRBD1. This CDR3 is 16 amino acids long. V was pared by 3 bases and J by 4 bases, with 6 bases of the junction left unmatched. Per the germline V gene, CDR1 is LGHDT and CDR2 is YNNKEL (reference sequence). For the CDR3, the DNA is TGTGCCAGCAGCCAGCTGGGACAGGGGGCGATCACTGAAGCTTTCTTT. Encoded protein: CASSQLGQGAITEAFF.

The rearrangement uses TRBV5-6 and TRBJ2-6; 9 bases map to TRBD1. Trimming cost V 0 bases and J 4 bases; bases outside gene matches: 11. The CDR3 length is 19 residues. Germline V gives CDR1 SGHDT, CDR2 YYEEEE. The CDR3 region has the DNA TGTGCCAGCAGCTTGGCGCTGGGACAGGGAGCCCTAGGGGCCAACGTCCTGACTTTC. It translates to CASSLALGQGALGANVLTF.

The V call is TRBV15, the J call TRBJ1-2; weak D call: TRBD1 (6 bases). The CDR3 covers 15 residues. V was shortened by 4 bases and J by 4 bases, with 16 bases between the two germline ends. Germline values: CDR1 LNHNV, CDR2 YYDKDF (reference sequence). DNA for the CDR3: TGTGCCACCAGCACCAGGGGTGGGGTGCCCTATGGCTACACCTTC. It specifies CATSTRGGVPYGYTF.

This clone came up a few times. CDR3 in amino acids: CASSQFHWDSYGYTF. The CDR3 bases are TGTGCCAGCAGCCAGTTCCATTGGGACAGCTATGGCTACACCTTC. V usage is TRBV7-2 and J usage is TRBJ1-2; 7 bases are a match to TRBD1. In germline, CDR1 is SGHTA, CDR2 FQGNSA. This CDR3 comprises 15 residues. V lost 5 bases, J lost 4 bases, and 10 bases stayed unmatched.

The rearrangement uses TRBV7-9 and TRBJ1-6, with D perhaps TRBD1 (6 bases). CDR1 SEHNR and CDR2 FQNEAQ come from the germline V gene (reference sequence). The CDR3 contains 14 residues. Trimming left V 5 bases short and J 9 bases short, with 14 bases between. CDR3 in DNA: TGTGCCAGCAGCACCCCAGGGGAGCGTTCACCCCTCCACTTT. It codes for CASSTPGERSPLHF.

The rearrangement links TRBV5-4 to TRBJ1-1; no reliable D call. The CDR3 has 16 residues. Germline V CDR1 and CDR2: SGHNT, YYREEE (reference sequence). V lost 6 bases and J 0 bases, leaving 18 bases between the germline ends. CDR3 bases: TGTGCCAGCACCTCGAAAACGCGGGCCCTGAACACTGAAGCTTTCTTT. It yields the protein CASTSKTRALNTEAFF.

The rearrangement uses TRBV5-1 and TRBJ2-7, with 7 positions matching TRBD1. The trim removed 3 bases at V and 3 bases at J, leaving 3 bases unmatched. The CDR3 length is 13 residues. The V gene's germline CDR1 is SGHRS and CDR2 YFSETQ. CDR3 sequence (DNA): TGCGCCAGCAGCTGGGGACAGAACTACGAGCAGTACTTC. It is translated as CASSWGQNYEQYF. The complete variable domain, with remaining parts taken from reference TRBV5-1 and TRBJ2-7, reads KAGVTQTPRYLIKTRGQQVTLSCSPISGHRSVSWYQQTPGQGLQFLFEYFSETQRNKGNFPGRFSGRQFSNSRSEMNVSTLELGDSALYLCASSWGQNYEQYFGPGTRLTVT.

This chain uses TRBV5-1 with TRBJ2-3, with 7 bases aligning to TRBD1. This CDR3 comprises 16 residues. V lost 2 bases, J lost 0 bases, and 6 bases stayed unmatched. Germline V gene data show CDR1 as SGHRS and CDR2 as YFSETQ. The CDR3: CASSLQGPPSTDTQYF. CDR3 nucleotide sequence: TGCGCCAGCAGCTTACAGGGGCCCCCAAGCACAGATACGCAGTATTTT. Drawing the rest from reference TRBV5-1 and TRBJ2-3, the complete variable domain is KAGVTQTPRYLIKTRGQQVTLSCSPISGHRSVSWYQQTPGQGLQFLFEYFSETQRNKGNFPGRFSGRQFSNSRSEMNVSTLELGDSALYLCASSLQGPPSTDTQYFGPGTRLTVL.

This clone showed up just once. This sequence joins TRBV19 and TRBJ1-2; TRBD1 matches 7 bases. With V trimmed by 6 bases and J by 1 base, 11 bases remained unmatched. This CDR3 has 16 residues. Germline loops: CDR1 LNHDA, CDR2 SQIVND (reference sequence). The CDR3 sequence: CASSKGQVDLNYGYTF. The CDR3 region has the DNA TGTGCCAGTAGCAAAGGACAGGTCGACCTTAACTATGGCTACACCTTC.

The genes are TRBV5-1 and TRBJ1-1, with D maybe TRBD1 (6 bases). The CDR3 is 16 residues long. V was shortened by 2 bases and J by 6 bases, with 20 bases between the two germline ends. Germline lookup yields CDR1 SGHRS and CDR2 YFSETQ. Here the CDR3 DNA reads TGCGCCAGCAGCTTTGGTTCGGGCAGGGGAGACTCTGAAGCTTTCTTT. Residues: CASSFGSGRGDSEAFF.

The J gene is TRBJ1-2, the V gene TRBV15; D remains ambiguous. This CDR3 is 16 amino acids long. Germline-derived CDR1 and CDR2 are LNHNV and YYDKDF (reference sequence). Trimming cost V 0 bases and J 2 bases, with 13 bases left between them. CDR3 nucleotides: TGTGCCACCAGCAGAGATCTACCGGGGAGCAACTATGGCTACACCTTC. Translated, it gives CATSRDLPGSNYGYTF.

The chain is built from TRBV7-3 and TRBJ1-5; 7 bases agree with TRBD1. This CDR3 has 18 residues. After removal of 2 bases from V and 0 bases from J, the junction contained 10 bases not matched to a gene. The V gene's germline CDR1 is SGHTA and CDR2 FQGTGA. The CDR3 sequence is CASSLVIRDSYSNQPQHF. The CDR3 nucleotides are TGTGCCAGCAGCTTAGTAATCCGGGACAGCTATAGCAATCAGCCCCAGCATTTT.

V gene TRBV11-3 combines with J gene TRBJ1-6; a possible D gene is TRBD1 (6 bases). V lost 2 bases to trimming and J lost 11 bases, with 10 bases between them. Germline CDR1 reads SGHNT; CDR2 reads YENEEA. This CDR3 comprises 13 residues. The CDR3 reads CASSLKTGTPLHF. The CDR3 DNA is TGTGCCAGCAGCTTAAAAACAGGGACACCCCTCCACTTT.

The chain couples TRBV6-1 to TRBJ2-5; D possibly corresponds to TRBD1 (5 bases). Germline assignment: CDR1 MNHNS and CDR2 SASEGT. CDR3 length equals 15 residues. V was pared by 3 bases and J by 5 bases, with 16 bases between. CDR3 sequence reads: CASSEVSVGLETQYF. CDR3 DNA: TGTGCCAGCAGTGAGGTGAGTGTGGGGCTGGAGACCCAGTACTTC.

The chain carries TRBV6-5 and TRBJ1-1; the D is unclear. This CDR3 has 13 residues. The V gene lost 5 bases and the J gene lost 3 bases, with 10 bases spanning the gap. Germline lookup yields CDR1 MNHEY and CDR2 SVGAGI. The CDR3 spells CASSRTDYTEAFF. In DNA, the CDR3 is TGTGCCAGCAGTCGGACTGATTACACTGAAGCTTTCTTT.

This clone was detected only once. The DNA for the CDR3 is TGTGCCAGCAGTTTATATAGAGGTTGGGGTCGAGGGCGGGGAATGGGTGAAAAACTGTTTTTT. Protein product: CASSLYRGWGRGRGMGEKLFF. The genes are TRBV27 and TRBJ1-4; D is unresolved. Germline values: CDR1 MNHEY, CDR2 SMNVEV (reference sequence). There are 21 residues in the CDR3. V dropped 1 base and J dropped 7 bases, with 31 bases sitting between them.

V and J are TRBV6-7 and TRBJ2-2; 9 bases agree with TRBD1. TRBV6-7 is reported as an ORF; its role is uncertain. The CDR3 covers 19 residues. The V gene end was trimmed by 8 bases and the J gene end by 4 bases; junction bases not matched to a gene: 20. CDR3 coding DNA: TGTGCCAGCCGTCCCTATCGGGACAGGGTGAGAGGGGGCACCGGGGAGCTGTTTTTT. This translates into CASRPYRDRVRGGTGELFF.

The chain joins TRBV7-6 to TRBJ2-5, with TRBD1 as a possible D gene (5 bases). There are 15 residues in the CDR3. The germline V gene encodes CDR1 SGHVS and CDR2 FNYEAQ. Trimming took 3 bases from V and 5 from J, leaving 16 bases between them. Here the CDR3 reads CASSLSGQGSETQYF. The CDR3 region has the DNA TGTGCCAGCAGCTTGTCTGGTCAGGGTAGCGAGACCCAGTACTTC.

V is TRBV5-1 and J is TRBJ1-5, with D unclear. The CDR3 is made up of 14 amino acids. Per germline, CDR1 SGHRS and CDR2 YFSETQ. V gave up 2 bases and J gave up 6 bases, with 12 bases separating them. In DNA, the CDR3 is TGCGCCAGCAGCTTAGGTACAGAGACTCAGCCCCAGCATTTT. Translating it yields CASSLGTETQPQHF. Full variable domain (missing parts from reference TRBV5-1 and TRBJ1-5): KAGVTQTPRYLIKTRGQQVTLSCSPISGHRSVSWYQQTPGQGLQFLFEYFSETQRNKGNFPGRFSGRQFSNSRSEMNVSTLELGDSALYLCASSLGTETQPQHFGDGTRLSIL.

The gene calls are TRBV7-9 and TRBJ2-5; TRBD1 is a possible D gene (6 bases). The V gene lost 10 bases and the J gene lost 2 bases, with 11 bases spanning the gap. The germline CDR1 and CDR2 sequences are SEHNR and FQNEAQ (reference sequence). This CDR3 is built from 12 residues. CDR3 loop: CATIQGQETQYF. For the CDR3, the DNA is TGTGCCACCATTCAGGGGCAAGAGACCCAGTACTTC.

The chain recombines TRBV13 with TRBJ1-2; possibly TRBD1 for D (5 bases). Germline CDR1 reads PRHDT; CDR2 reads FYEKMQ (reference sequence). The CDR3 covers 12 residues. Deletions cut 0 bases from V and 8 bases from J, with 7 bases between. The CDR3 DNA follows: TGTGCCAGCAGCTTAGGGCAGGGAGGCTACACCTTC. Translation: CASSLGQGGYTF.

The chain is built from TRBV2 and TRBJ1-1, with 10 bases identical to TRBD1. The junction had 7 bases not matched to a gene; V was cut back by 8 bases and J by 7 bases. The CDR3 is 13 residues long. Germline-derived CDR1 and CDR2 are SNHLY and FYNNEI. The CDR3 region is CASGRDRGVEAFF. The CDR3 bases are TGTGCCAGCGGCCGGGACAGGGGTGTTGAAGCTTTCTTT.